This entry concerns a single T cell receptor beta chain. Its antigen is currently unknown. Looked up from germline, CDR1 is SGHTA and CDR2 is FQGNSA. V lost 1 base and J 4 bases, leaving 9 bases between the germline ends. The CDR3 loop spans 14 amino acids. This record belongs to a study of T cell repertoires in cytomegalovirus infection. Study-level background: Indicated by public TCR beta signatures were CMV infection and matching HLA type.

Study results and caveats: Individuals carrying CMV plus the relevant HLA were identified by cumulative frequency of public TCR beta families.

TCRdb re-derived calls from the reads in MiXCR, one entry per CDR3 protein. The sample carries around 570,000 distinct CDR3 sequences, 40% recorded once. The chain is built from TRBV7-2 and TRBJ2-3; the D is unclear. Sequenced material: cultured PBMCs, taken from culture after CMV antigen stimulation. The clonotype originates from a human donor in good health (CMV status not recorded). Some clones in this sample may be carry-over from other donors' samples. The CDR3 is CASSLGVTPDTQYF. Here the CDR3 DNA reads TGTGCCAGCAGCTTAGGGGTAACCCCAGATACGCAGTATTTT.